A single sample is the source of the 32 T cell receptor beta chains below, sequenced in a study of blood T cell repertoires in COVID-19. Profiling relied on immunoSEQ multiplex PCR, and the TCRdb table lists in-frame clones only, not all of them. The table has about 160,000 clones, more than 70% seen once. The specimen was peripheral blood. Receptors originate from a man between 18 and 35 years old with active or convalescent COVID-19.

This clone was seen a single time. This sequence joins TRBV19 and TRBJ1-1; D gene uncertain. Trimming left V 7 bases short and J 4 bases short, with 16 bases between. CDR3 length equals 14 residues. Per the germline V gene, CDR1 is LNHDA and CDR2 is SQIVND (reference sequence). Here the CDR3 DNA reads TGTGCCAGTAAACTCGAGGGTAGGAGCACTGAAGCTTTCTTT. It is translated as CASKLEGRSTEAFF.

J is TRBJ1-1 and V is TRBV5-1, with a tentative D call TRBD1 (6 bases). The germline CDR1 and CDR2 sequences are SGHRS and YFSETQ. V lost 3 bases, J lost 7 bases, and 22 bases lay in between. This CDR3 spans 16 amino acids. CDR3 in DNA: TGCGCCAGCAGCTATACCGGGACATCGAATGCGGGTGAAGCTTTCTTT. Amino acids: CASSYTGTSNAGEAFF.

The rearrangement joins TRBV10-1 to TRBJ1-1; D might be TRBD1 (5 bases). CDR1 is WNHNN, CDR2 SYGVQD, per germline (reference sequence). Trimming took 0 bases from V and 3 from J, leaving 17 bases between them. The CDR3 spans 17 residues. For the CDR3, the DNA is TGCGCCAGCAGTGAGTCGGATTTGGGGGGATTGGACACTGAAGCTTTCTTT. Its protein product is CASSESDLGGLDTEAFF.

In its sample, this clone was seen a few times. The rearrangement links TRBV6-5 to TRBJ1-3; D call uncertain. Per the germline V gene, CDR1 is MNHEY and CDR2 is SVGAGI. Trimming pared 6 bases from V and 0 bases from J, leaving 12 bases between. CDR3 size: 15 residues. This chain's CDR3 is CASRKEGGSGNTIYF. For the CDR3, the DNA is TGTGCCAGCAGGAAGGAGGGAGGCTCTGGAAACACCATATATTTT.

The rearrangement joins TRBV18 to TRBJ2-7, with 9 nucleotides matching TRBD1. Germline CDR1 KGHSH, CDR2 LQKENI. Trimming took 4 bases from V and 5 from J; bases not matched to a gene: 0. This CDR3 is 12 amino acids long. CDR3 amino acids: CASSRDRDEQYF. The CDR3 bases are TGTGCCAGCTCACGGGACAGGGACGAGCAGTACTTC. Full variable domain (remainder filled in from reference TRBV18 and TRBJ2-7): NAGVMQNPRHLVRRRGQEARLRCSPMKGHSHVYWYRQLPEEGLKFMVYLQKENIIDESGMPKERFSAEFPKEGPSILRIQQVVRGDSAAYFCASSRDRDEQYFGPGTRLTVT.

As DNA, the CDR3 is TGTGCCAGCAGCTTGGTACGGACAGCAACCGGGGAGCTGTTTTTT. This encodes CASSLVRTATGELFF. The genes are TRBV5-6 and TRBJ2-2; maybe TRBD1 (6 bases). The CDR3 has 15 residues. Germline CDR1 reads SGHDT; CDR2 reads YYEEEE. Trimming shortened V by 0 bases and J by 5 bases, and 11 bases separated the two germline ends.

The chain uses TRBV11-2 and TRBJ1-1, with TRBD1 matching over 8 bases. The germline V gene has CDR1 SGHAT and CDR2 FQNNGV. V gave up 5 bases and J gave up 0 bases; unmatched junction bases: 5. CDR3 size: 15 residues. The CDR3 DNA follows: TGTGCCAGCAGCGATTCGGGACAGGTGAACACTGAAGCTTTCTTT. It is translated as CASSDSGQVNTEAFF.

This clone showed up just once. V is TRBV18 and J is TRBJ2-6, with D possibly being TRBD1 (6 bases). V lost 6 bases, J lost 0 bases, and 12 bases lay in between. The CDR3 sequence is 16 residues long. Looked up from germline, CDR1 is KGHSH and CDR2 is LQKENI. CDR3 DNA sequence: TGTGCCAGCTCCCCGGCAGGGGTCTCTGGGGCCAACGTCCTGACTTTC. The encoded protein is CASSPAGVSGANVLTF.

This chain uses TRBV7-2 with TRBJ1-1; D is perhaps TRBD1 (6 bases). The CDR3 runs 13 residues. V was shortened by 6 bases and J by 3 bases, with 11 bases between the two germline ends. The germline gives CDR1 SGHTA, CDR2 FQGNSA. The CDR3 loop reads CASSLRTDTEAFF. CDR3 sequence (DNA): TGTGCCAGCAGTCTTCGGACAGACACTGAAGCTTTCTTT.

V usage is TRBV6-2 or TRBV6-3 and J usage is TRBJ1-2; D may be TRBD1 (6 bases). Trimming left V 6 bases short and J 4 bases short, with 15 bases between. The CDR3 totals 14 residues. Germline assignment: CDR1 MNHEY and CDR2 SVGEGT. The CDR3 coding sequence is TGTGCCAGCAGCTCTTCGGGACAAAGCTATGGCTACACCTTC. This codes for CASSSSGQSYGYTF.

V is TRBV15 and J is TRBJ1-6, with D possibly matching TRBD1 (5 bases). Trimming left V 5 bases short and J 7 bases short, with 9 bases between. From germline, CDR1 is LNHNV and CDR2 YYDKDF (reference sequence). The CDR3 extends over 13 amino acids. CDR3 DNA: TGTGCCACCAGCTTAAGGGGAAATTCACCCCTCCACTTT. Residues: CATSLRGNSPLHF.

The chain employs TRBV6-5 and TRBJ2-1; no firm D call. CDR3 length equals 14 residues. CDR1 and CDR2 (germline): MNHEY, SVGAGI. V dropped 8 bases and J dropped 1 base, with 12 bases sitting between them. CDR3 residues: CASFMARSYNEQFF. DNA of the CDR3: TGTGCCAGCTTCATGGCGAGGTCCTACAATGAGCAGTTCTTC.

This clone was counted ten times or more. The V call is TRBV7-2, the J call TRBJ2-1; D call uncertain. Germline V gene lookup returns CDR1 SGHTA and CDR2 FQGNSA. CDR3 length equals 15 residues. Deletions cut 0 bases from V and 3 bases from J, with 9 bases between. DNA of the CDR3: TGTGCCAGCAGCTTAGCGGTAGTAGACTACAATGAGCAGTTCTTC. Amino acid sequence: CASSLAVVDYNEQFF.

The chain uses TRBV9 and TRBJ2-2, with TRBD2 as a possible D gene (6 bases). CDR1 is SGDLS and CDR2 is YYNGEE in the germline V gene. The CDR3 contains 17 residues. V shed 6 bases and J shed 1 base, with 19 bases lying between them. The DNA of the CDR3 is TGTGCCAGCACCGGGGGTCTTATCCCACAGAACACCGGGGAGCTGTTTTTT. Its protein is CASTGGLIPQNTGELFF.

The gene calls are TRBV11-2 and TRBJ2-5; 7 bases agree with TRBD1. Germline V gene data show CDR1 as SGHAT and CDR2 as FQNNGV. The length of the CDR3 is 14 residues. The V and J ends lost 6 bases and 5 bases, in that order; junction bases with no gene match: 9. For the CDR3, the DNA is TGTGCCAGCAGGAAACAGGGGTCAGGGGAGACCCAGTACTTC. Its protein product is CASRKQGSGETQYF.

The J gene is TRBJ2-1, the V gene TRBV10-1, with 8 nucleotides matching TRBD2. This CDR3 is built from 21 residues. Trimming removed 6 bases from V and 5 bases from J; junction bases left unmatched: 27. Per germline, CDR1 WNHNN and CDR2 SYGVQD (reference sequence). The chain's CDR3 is CASRPLVGCREGLYRDNEQFF. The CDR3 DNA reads TGCGCCAGCAGACCCCTCGTGGGATGCCGGGAGGGCCTCTATCGGGACAATGAGCAGTTCTTC.

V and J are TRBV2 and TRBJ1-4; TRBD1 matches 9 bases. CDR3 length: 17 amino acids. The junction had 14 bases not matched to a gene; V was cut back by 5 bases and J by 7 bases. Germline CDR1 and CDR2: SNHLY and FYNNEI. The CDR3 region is CASSLTTTGGLSEKLFF. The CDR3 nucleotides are TGTGCCAGCAGTTTAACCACCACAGGGGGCTTAAGTGAAAAACTGTTTTTT.

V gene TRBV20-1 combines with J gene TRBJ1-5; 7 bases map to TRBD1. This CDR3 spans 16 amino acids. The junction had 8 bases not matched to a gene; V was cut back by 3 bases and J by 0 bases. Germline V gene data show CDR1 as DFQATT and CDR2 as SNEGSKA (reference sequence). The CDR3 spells CSASRQGSTSNQPQHF. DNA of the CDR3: TGCAGTGCTAGTCGACAGGGATCGACTAGCAATCAGCCCCAGCATTTT.

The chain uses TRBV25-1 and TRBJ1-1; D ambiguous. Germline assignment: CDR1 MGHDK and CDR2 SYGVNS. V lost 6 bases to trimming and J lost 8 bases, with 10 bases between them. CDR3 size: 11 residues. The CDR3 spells CASSLIEEAFF. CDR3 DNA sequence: TGTGCCAGCAGCCTGATTGAGGAAGCTTTCTTT.

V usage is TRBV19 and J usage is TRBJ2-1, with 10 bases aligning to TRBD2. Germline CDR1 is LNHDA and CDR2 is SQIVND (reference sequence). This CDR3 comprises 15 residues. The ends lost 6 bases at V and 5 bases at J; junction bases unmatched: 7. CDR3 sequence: CASSPGLALHNEQFF. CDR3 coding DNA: TGTGCCAGTAGCCCGGGACTAGCGCTACACAATGAGCAGTTCTTC.

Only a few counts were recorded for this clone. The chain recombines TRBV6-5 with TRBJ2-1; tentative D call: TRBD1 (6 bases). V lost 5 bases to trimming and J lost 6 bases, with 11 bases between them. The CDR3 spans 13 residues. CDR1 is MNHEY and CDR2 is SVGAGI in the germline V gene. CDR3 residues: CASSTGSGNEQFF. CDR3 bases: TGTGCCAGCAGTACAGGGTCGGGCAATGAGCAGTTCTTC.

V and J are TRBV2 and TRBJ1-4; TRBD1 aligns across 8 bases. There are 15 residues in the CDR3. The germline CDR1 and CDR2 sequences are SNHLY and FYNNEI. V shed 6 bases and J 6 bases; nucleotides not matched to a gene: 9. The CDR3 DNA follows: TGTGCCAGCAGGCCTCAGGGGGCGAATTATGAAAAACTGTTTTTT. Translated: CASRPQGANYEKLFF.

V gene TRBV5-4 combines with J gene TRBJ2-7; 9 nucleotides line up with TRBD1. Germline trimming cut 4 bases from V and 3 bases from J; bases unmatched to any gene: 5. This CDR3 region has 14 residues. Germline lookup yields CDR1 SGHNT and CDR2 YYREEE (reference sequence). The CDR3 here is CASSAGQGIYEQYF. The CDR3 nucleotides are TGTGCCAGCAGCGCCGGACAGGGGATCTACGAGCAGTACTTC.

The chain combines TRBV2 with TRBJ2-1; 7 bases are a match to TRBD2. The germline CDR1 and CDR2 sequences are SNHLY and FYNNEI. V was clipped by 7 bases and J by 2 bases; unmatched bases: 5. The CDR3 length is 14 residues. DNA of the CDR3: TGTGCCAGCAAACTCCGGGAGGCCTACAATGAGCAGTTCTTC. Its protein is CASKLREAYNEQFF. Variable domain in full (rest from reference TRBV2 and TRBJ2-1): EPEVTQTPSHQVTQMGQEVILRCVPISNHLYFYWYRQILGQKVEFLVSFYNNEISEKSEIFDDQFSVERPDGSNFTLKIRSTKLEDSAMYFCASKLREAYNEQFFGPGTRLTVL.

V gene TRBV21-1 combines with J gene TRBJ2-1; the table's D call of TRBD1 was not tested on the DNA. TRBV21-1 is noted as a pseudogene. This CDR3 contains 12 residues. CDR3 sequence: CASRDRNNEQFF. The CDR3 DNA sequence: TGTGCCAGCAGGGACAGGAACAATGAGCAGTTCTTC.

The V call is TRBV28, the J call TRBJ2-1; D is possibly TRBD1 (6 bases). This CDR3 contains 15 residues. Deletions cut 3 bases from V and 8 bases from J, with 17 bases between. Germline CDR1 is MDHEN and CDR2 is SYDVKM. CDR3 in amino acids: CASSFSGERLDEQFF. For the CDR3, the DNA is TGTGCCAGCAGTTTCTCAGGGGAGCGCCTCGATGAGCAGTTCTTC.

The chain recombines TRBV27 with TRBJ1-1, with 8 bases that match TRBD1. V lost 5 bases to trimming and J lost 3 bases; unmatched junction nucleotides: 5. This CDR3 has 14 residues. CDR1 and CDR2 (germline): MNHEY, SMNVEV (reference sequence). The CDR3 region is CASSPGQVDTEAFF. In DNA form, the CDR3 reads TGTGCCAGCAGTCCGGGACAGGTAGACACTGAAGCTTTCTTT.

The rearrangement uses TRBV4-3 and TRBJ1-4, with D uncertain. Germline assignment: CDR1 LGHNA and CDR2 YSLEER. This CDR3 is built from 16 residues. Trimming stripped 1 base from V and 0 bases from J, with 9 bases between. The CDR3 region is CASSQGEAATNEKLFF. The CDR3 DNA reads TGCGCCAGCAGCCAAGGAGAGGCTGCAACTAATGAAAAACTGTTTTTT.

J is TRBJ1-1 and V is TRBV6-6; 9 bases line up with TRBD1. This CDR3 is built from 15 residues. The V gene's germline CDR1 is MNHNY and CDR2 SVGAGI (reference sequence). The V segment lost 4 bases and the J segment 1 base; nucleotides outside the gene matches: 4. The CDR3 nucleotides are TGTGCCAGCAGTTCAGGACAGGGGACGAACACTGAAGCTTTCTTT. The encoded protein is CASSSGQGTNTEAFF.

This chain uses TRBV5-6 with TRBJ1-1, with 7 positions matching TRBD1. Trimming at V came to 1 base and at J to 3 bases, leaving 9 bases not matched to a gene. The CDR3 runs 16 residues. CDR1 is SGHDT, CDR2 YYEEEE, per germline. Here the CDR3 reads CASSLFADRLYTEAFF. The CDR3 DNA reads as TGTGCCAGCAGCTTGTTCGCGGACAGGTTGTACACTGAAGCTTTCTTT.

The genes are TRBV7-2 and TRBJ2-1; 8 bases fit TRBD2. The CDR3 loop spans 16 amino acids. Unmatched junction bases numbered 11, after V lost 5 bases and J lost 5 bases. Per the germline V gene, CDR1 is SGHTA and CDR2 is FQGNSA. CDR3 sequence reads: CASSTAAGGNNNEQFF. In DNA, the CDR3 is TGTGCCAGCAGCACCGCGGCGGGGGGCAATAACAATGAGCAGTTCTTC.

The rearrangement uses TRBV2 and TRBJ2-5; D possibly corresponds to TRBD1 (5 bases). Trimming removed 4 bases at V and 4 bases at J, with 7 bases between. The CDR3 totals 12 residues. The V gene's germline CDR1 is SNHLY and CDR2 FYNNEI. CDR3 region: CASSARGETQYF. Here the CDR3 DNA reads TGTGCCAGCAGTGCAAGGGGAGAGACCCAGTACTTC.